Listed here are 15 T cell receptor beta chains from one sample, sequenced in a study of T cells after yellow fever vaccination. TCRdb reanalysed the 5' RACE reads using MiXCR and keeps one entry per CDR3 protein. The sample holds hundreds of thousands of distinct CDR3 sequences, approximately 13% seen once. Sample: CD4+ T cells sorted from PBMCs, taken 15 days after the yellow fever booster vaccination. These TCRs come from a man aged 18 to 29 who received the YFV17D yellow fever vaccine.

A few counts support this clonotype. The gene calls are TRBV4-3 and TRBJ1-4, with 8 bases that match TRBD1. CDR3 size: 15 residues. Looked up from germline, CDR1 is LGHNA and CDR2 is YSLEER. V lost 0 bases, J lost 8 bases, and 5 bases stayed unmatched. The CDR3 region has the DNA TGCGCCAGCAGCCAAGAGGACAGGGCCTACGAAAAACTGTTTTTT. It translates to CASSQEDRAYEKLFF.

This clonotype turned up a few times. The chain employs TRBV3-1 and TRBJ2-7; 12 bases align to TRBD2. This CDR3 contains 16 residues. Germline CDR1 reads LGHDT; CDR2 reads YNNKEL (reference sequence). V lost 3 bases and J lost 5; bases outside the gene matches: 8. CDR3 loop: CASSHHRTSGANEQYF. CDR3 bases: TGTGCCAGCAGCCATCACCGGACTAGCGGGGCAAACGAGCAGTACTTC.

This clonotype came up a few times. This sequence joins TRBV19 and TRBJ1-1, with D unresolved. Germline CDR1 and CDR2: LNHDA and SQIVND (reference sequence). Trimming shortened V by 4 bases and J by 1 base, and 4 bases separated the two germline ends. The CDR3 has 12 amino acids. CDR3 in amino acids: CASSKANTEAFF. The CDR3 nucleotides read TGTGCCAGTAGTAAGGCGAACACTGAAGCTTTCTTT.

This clonotype was observed at least ten times. The chain uses TRBV5-1 and TRBJ2-5, with D perhaps TRBD1 or TRBD2 (5 bases each). The germline V gene encodes CDR1 SGHRS and CDR2 YFSETQ. CDR3 length: 15 amino acids. V lost 4 bases, J lost 0 bases, and 13 bases lay in between. Here the CDR3 reads CASSHGTGNQETQYF. The CDR3 DNA follows: TGCGCCAGCAGCCACGGGACGGGGAACCAAGAGACCCAGTACTTC.

This clonotype was observed a handful of times. CDR3 coding DNA: TGTGCCTCCTCTCGGTCCTCCCGGAATGAGCAGTTCTTC. It translates to CASSRSSRNEQFF. The gene calls are TRBV30 and TRBJ2-1, with no clear D. CDR3 length: 13 residues. Trimming pared 7 bases from V and 7 bases from J, leaving 17 bases between. Germline V gives CDR1 GTSNPN, CDR2 SVGIG (reference sequence).

This clonotype was observed a few times. This chain joins TRBV7-2 and TRBJ1-3; TRBD1 is a possible D gene (6 bases). The CDR3 contains 15 residues. The V end was cut by 5 bases, the J end by 1 base, with 12 bases between. From germline, CDR1 is SGHTA and CDR2 FQGNSA. CDR3 nucleotide sequence: TGTGCCAGCAGCGCGAGCAGGGGATCTGGAAACACCATATATTTT. Its translation: CASSASRGSGNTIYF. Using reference TRBV7-2 and TRBJ1-3 for the parts outside the CDR3, the full variable domain is GAGVSQSPSNKVTEKGKDVELRCDPISGHTALYWYRQSLGQGLEFLIYFQGNSAPDKSGLPSDRFSAERTGGSVSTLTIQRTQQEDSAVYLCASSASRGSGNTIYFGEGSWLTVV.

Here the CDR3 reads CASSQEGWRSPLHF. The CDR3 nucleotides are TGTGCCAGCAGCCAAGAAGGATGGCGCTCACCCCTCCACTTT. The chain joins TRBV4-2 to TRBJ1-6; no firm D call. Germline V gene sequence: CDR1 LGHNA, CDR2 YNFKEQ. Trimming left V 0 bases short and J 10 bases short, with 10 bases between. The CDR3 consists of 14 residues.

This clonotype was detected many times. The chain couples TRBV15 to TRBJ2-4, with 8 bases that match TRBD1. Germline-derived CDR1 and CDR2 are LNHNV and YYDKDF (reference sequence). This CDR3 comprises 20 residues. Unmatched junction bases numbered 16, after V lost 3 bases and J lost 0 bases. The CDR3 reads CATSRGASGQGFLAKNIQYF. Written as DNA, the CDR3 is TGTGCCACCAGCAGGGGGGCGTCCGGACAGGGATTTCTAGCCAAAAACATTCAGTACTTC.

This clonotype occurred a few times. The rearrangement links TRBV5-1 to TRBJ2-3, with TRBD1 identical over 7 bases. Germline V lookup: CDR1 SGHRS, CDR2 YFSETQ. The CDR3 loop spans 15 amino acids. V trimming: 7 bases; J trimming: 2 bases; junction bases outside the gene matches: 10. The CDR3 region has the DNA TGCGCCAGCTGCGACCGGGACAGCCACACAGATACGCAGTATTTT. Translation: CASCDRDSHTDTQYF.

This clonotype has just a few counts. The gene calls are TRBV2 and TRBJ2-2, with D unresolved. The V and J ends lost 3 bases and 3 bases respectively, with 8 bases between them. CDR3 length: 14 amino acids. The germline gives CDR1 SNHLY, CDR2 FYNNEI. The CDR3 here is CASSDWWDTGELFF. CDR3 bases: TGTGCCAGCAGTGATTGGTGGGACACCGGGGAGCTGTTTTTT.

This clonotype was observed a few times. The chain links TRBV6-1 to TRBJ1-5; D is possibly TRBD1 (6 bases). Germline V lookup: CDR1 MNHNS, CDR2 SASEGT. The CDR3 totals 16 residues. Trimming removed 7 bases at V and 3 bases at J, with 19 bases between. The CDR3 nucleotides are TGTGCCAGCAACCCGAGGGGGACTCAGGACAATCAGCCCCAGCATTTT. Protein product: CASNPRGTQDNQPQHF.

This clonotype showed up just a few times. This rearrangement joins TRBV6-6 to TRBJ1-2; D remains unclear. Per the germline V gene, CDR1 is MNHNY and CDR2 is SVGAGI (reference sequence). This CDR3 region has 18 residues. The V end was cut by 2 bases, the J end by 4 bases, with 23 bases between. The chain's CDR3 is CASSYDPPAAGYLYGYTF. The CDR3 region has the DNA TGTGCCAGCAGTTACGACCCTCCGGCAGCTGGTTACCTCTATGGCTACACCTTC.

This clonotype appeared a few times. This sequence joins TRBV19 and TRBJ2-3; TRBD2 aligns across 14 bases. V shed 7 bases and J 4 bases; nucleotides not matched to a gene: 1. This CDR3 has 14 residues. Germline-derived CDR1 and CDR2 are LNHDA and SQIVND (reference sequence). This CDR3 is CASMTSGGADTQYF. CDR3 nucleotide sequence: TGTGCCAGTATGACTAGCGGGGGGGCAGATACGCAGTATTTT.

This clonotype was seen many times. The chain couples TRBV7-2 to TRBJ2-3; D gene unclear. This CDR3 is built from 13 residues. With 3 bases removed from V and 8 bases from J, the gap between germline ends came to 12 bases. Germline V gene sequence: CDR1 SGHTA, CDR2 FQGNSA. CDR3 bases: TGTGCCAGCAGCTTCGATGCCTCGGGTACGCAGTATTTT. Amino acids: CASSFDASGTQYF.

A few counts support this clonotype. The chain is built from TRBV7-2 and TRBJ2-7; weak D call: TRBD1 (5 bases). CDR3 length equals 15 residues. The germline gives CDR1 SGHTA, CDR2 FQGNSA. V shed 5 bases and J shed 3 bases, with 17 bases lying between them. The CDR3: CASSASATVSYEQYF. DNA of the CDR3: TGTGCCAGCAGCGCTAGTGCGACAGTTAGCTACGAGCAGTACTTC.